Sequencing of this TCR beta chain was carried out in a study of OX40 agonist ivuxolimab in advanced cancers. Some clones are missing from TCRdb's copy, which holds only in-frame ones; the method was immunoSEQ multiplex PCR. The sample carries some 26,000 clones, about 85% recorded once. Germline V gives CDR1 PRHDT, CDR2 FYEKMQ (reference sequence). Trimming left V 4 bases short and J 1 base short, with 14 bases between. There are 15 residues in the CDR3. This clone has only a few counts. This TCR derives from an adult with an advanced solid tumor such as melanoma, head and neck, liver or kidney cancer. The chain carries TRBV13 and TRBJ2-7; D is possibly TRBD1 (7 bases). The input for sequencing was CD4+ or CD8+ T cells sorted from blood, taken in a trial of the OX40 agonist ivuxolimab. This chain's CDR3 is CASSSRQGGSYEQYF. The DNA for the CDR3 is TGTGCCAGCAGCTCACGACAGGGAGGTTCCTACGAGCAGTACTTC.